This passage covers 6 T cell receptor beta chains from one sample sequenced in a study of blood T cell repertoires in COVID-19. The repertoire was sequenced with immunoSEQ multiplex PCR; TCRdb's copy has only in-frame clones and lacks some. The sample carries 150,000 or so clones, around 75% recorded once. Sequenced: peripheral blood. The receptors were gathered from a woman aged 70-85 years with COVID-19, enrolled during active disease.

The chain joins TRBV19 to TRBJ2-1, with 11 bases lining up with TRBD2. J was trimmed by 7 bases and V by 5 bases; bases with no gene match: 7. The CDR3 contains 15 residues. The V gene's germline CDR1 is LNHDA and CDR2 SQIVND (reference sequence). CDR3 sequence (DNA): TGTGCCAGTAGTTTAACTAGCGGGGGCTTTAATGAGCAGTTCTTC. Its translation: CASSLTSGGFNEQFF.

This clone came up once. The V and J genes are TRBV30 and TRBJ2-1, with D perhaps TRBD1 (6 bases). Germline-derived CDR1 and CDR2 are GTSNPN and SVGIG (reference sequence). This CDR3 has 16 residues. The V gene lost 1 base and the J gene lost 2 bases, with 15 bases spanning the gap. CDR3 residues: CAWSDTYRAPYNEQFF. CDR3 DNA sequence: TGTGCCTGGAGTGATACTTACAGGGCCCCCTACAATGAGCAGTTCTTC.

The chain uses TRBV28 and TRBJ1-2, with 8 nucleotides matching TRBD1. Germline V lookup: CDR1 MDHEN, CDR2 SYDVKM. This CDR3 contains 15 residues. V trimming: 5 bases; J trimming: 1 base; junction bases outside the gene matches: 6. CDR3 sequence reads: CASSTGGGLNYGYTF. The CDR3, as DNA: TGTGCCAGCAGTACAGGGGGGGGTCTTAACTATGGCTACACCTTC.

This clone was detected a few times. The rearrangement links TRBV6-6 to TRBJ2-7; 7 bases map to TRBD1. Germline V CDR1 and CDR2: MNHNY, SVGAGI (reference sequence). This CDR3 region has 14 residues. V trimming: 6 bases; J trimming: 0 bases; junction bases outside the gene matches: 5. The CDR3, as DNA: TGTGCCAGCAGCCTGGGACAGTTCTCCTACGAGCAGTACTTC. Amino acid sequence: CASSLGQFSYEQYF.

The sample holds many counts of this clone. The V call is TRBV3-1 (or the pseudogene TRBV3-2), the J call TRBJ1-2, with D tentatively TRBD1 (6 bases). CDR1 and CDR2 (germline): LGHDT, YNNKEL (reference sequence). The CDR3 covers 14 residues. V lost 6 bases and J lost 7, with 18 bases in between. CDR3 amino acids: CASSPTGQASGYTF. The CDR3 DNA sequence: TGTGCCAGCAGTCCGACAGGACAAGCATCTGGCTACACCTTC.

With regard to this clone: Different DNA sequences within this sample yield the same CDR3. The gene calls are TRBV7-6 and TRBJ2-7, with TRBD1 matching over 10 bases. V lost 4 bases and J lost 2; bases outside the gene matches: 2. This CDR3 contains 14 residues. Germline lookup yields CDR1 SGHVS and CDR2 FNYEAQ. The CDR3 loop is CASSSGTGAYEQYF. Written as DNA, the CDR3 is TGTGCCAGCAGCTCAGGGACAGGGGCCTACGAGCAGTACTTC.